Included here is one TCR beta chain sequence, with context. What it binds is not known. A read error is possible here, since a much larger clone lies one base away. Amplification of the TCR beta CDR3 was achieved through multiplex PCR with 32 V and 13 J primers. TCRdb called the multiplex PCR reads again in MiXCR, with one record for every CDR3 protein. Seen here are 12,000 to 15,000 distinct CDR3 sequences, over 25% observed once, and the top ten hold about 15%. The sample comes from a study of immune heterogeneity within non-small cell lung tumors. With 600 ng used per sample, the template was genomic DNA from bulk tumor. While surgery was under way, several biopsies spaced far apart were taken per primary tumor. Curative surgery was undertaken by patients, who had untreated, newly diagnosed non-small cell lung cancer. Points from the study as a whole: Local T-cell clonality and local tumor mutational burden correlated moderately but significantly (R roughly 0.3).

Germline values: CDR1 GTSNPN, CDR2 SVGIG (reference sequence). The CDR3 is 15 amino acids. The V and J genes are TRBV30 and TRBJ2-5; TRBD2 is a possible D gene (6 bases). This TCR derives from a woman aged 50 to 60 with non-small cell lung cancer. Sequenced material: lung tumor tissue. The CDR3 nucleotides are TGTGCCTGGAGCGGAAATCTAGCGCCCCAAGATACCCAGTACTTC. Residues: CAWSGNLAPQDTQYF.